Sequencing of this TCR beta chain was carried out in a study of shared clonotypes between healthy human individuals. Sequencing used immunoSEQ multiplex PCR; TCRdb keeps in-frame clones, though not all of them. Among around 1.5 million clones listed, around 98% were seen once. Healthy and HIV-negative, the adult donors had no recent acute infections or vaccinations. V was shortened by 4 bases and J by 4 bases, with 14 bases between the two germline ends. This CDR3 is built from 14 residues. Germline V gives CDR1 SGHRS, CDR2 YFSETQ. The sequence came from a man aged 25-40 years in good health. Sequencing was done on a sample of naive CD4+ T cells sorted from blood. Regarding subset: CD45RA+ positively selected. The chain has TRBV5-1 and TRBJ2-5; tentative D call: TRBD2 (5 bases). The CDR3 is CASSPEAPRETQYF. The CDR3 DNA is TGCGCCAGCAGCCCGGAGGCGCCTAGAGAGACCCAGTACTTC.